This T cell receptor (beta chain) was found in a study of T cells in tumors after PD-1 blockade (dated by TCRdb to 2018 to 2020). With regard to the full study: Patients with prior checkpoint blockade, systemic immunosuppressant use, or recent radiotherapy or other anti-cancer therapy within 4 weeks were excluded. Patients received pembrolizumab 200 mg every 3 weeks or cemiplimab 350 mg every 2 weeks. While on anti-PD-1 treatment, some of the patients also continued taking daily vismodegib 150 mg. On average, tumor samples had 26,066 TCR templates (range roughly 500-99,264) and several thousand unique clonotypes, approximately 20-fold deeper than single-cell TCR sequencing. Paired single-cell RNA and TCR sequencing was done in the study on site-matched tumors from patients with BCC or SCC, both before and after anti-PD-1 therapy. RECIST version 1.1 was used to evaluate clinical response. Findings and caveats that apply to the study as a whole: The source of novel T cell clones was not identified, and lymphoid organs or rare unexpanded clones within the tumor or the tumor periphery could be included among the possible sources. Most exhausted CD8+ clones that expanded after therapy were novel clonotypes not detected before treatment, suggesting clonal replacement instead of reinvigoration of pre-existing clones. Clonal replacement was seen only when comparing pre- and post-treatment samples and not when comparing two pre-treatment samples, which argues against artifacts from biopsy timing or location. Approximately 41% of the TCR clonotypes from tumors also showed up in blood, and some novel exhausted tumor clones were present in pre-treatment blood, which suggests peripheral recruitment.

Sample time point, as interpreted from the label and publication: after anti-PD-1 therapy. Site-matched tumor biopsies were taken from the same primary tumor before and after PD-1 blockade. For bulk TCRbeta sequencing, genomic DNA was extracted from tumor biopsies or peripheral blood, and input amounts ranged from about 550 ng to 6,004 ng. Leftover biopsy material went through bulk TCRbeta sequencing, with the goal of boosting sensitivity for rare clonotypes relative to single-cell TCR sequencing. Histologically proven advanced or metastatic basal or squamous cell carcinoma was present in all patients, all of whom were poor candidates for surgical resection. Of the ten to twelve patients in the basal cell carcinoma cohort, several underwent bulk tumor TCR sequencing. Fresh biopsies were taken from the primary tumor site, and part of the biopsy material was kept in RNAlater for exome and bulk TCR sequencing.

Notes on this clone: Its target antigen remains unknown. Nothing much larger sits one base from this clone, and base qualities are not available.

Deep TCRbeta sequencing was performed with the immunoSEQ platform. Per the original workflow: For further analysis, only productive rearrangements were exported from the immunoSEQ Analyzer. A two-sided binomial test with a Bonferroni-corrected P below 0.01 was used to identify clones that significantly expanded or contracted between timepoints. T cell phenotypes were assigned to bulk TCRbeta clonotypes by matching the clonotypes to single-cell RNA+TCR-seq clones with the same TCRbeta sequence. Clone enrichment in tumor was calculated as tumor frequency divided by PBMC frequency from bulk TCR sequencing. GLIPH was used to group TCRs into specificity groups, clusters of distinct TCRs likely recognizing common antigens via shared CDR3 motifs. The source is immuneACCESS, and TCRdb retained only in-frame sequences with V and J called. Part of the clones is not carried over; for the studies checked, unresolved V genes explain less than half of this, and the remainder is unexplained. The V and J calls and clone size come from that table; D and trimming were worked out from the DNA. This sample gives roughly 9,300 clones in total; around two thirds of them show up just once. In total, the top ten clones hold over 4% of the sample.

Its CDR3 holds 15 amino acids, cysteine through phenylalanine. The entry retains the CDR3 DNA only, 45 bases that are in frame from base 1. The junction shows trimming of 5 bases on V and 4 bases on J, plus 15 bases between the germline ends. The germline V gene supplies CDR1 SGHVS and CDR2 FQNEAQ. The sequence joins TRBV7-8 to TRBJ1-5; possibly the D gene is TRBD1, per 5 matching bases. The receptor was isolated from a human donor with basal cell carcinoma. The source was tumor tissue, collected after anti-PD-1 treatment. The DNA reads as follows: TGTGCCAGCAGCGTAGGGACCTCAGGAAATCAGCCCCAGCATTTT. This is translated as CASSVGTSGNQPQHF.